This is a list of T cell receptor beta chains from one sample in a study of beta chain features in type 1 diabetes. The data were produced by immunoSEQ multiplex PCR, yet TCRdb's version contains in-frame clones alone and is incomplete. The profile shows around 500,000 clones, around 28% of them singletons. Material: naive CD4+ T cells from blood. Source of these receptors: a man younger than 35 in good health. CDR3s include the opening cysteine and the closing phenylalanine or tryptophan. A D gene is named only where the DNA matches it firmly. For some rows the clone size is stated as once, few or many, or as a class when expanded; others skip it.

cdr3_length j_call clone_size v_call d_call cdr3_nt cdr3_aa
15 TRBJ2-5 . TRBV7-6 TRBD1 TGTGCCAGCAGCTGGCGTGGGACAGACCAAGAGACCCAGTACTTC CASSWRGTDQETQYF
14 TRBJ1-3 . TRBV6-5 . TGTGCCAGCAGCCTCCGTGGAGGGGGAAACACCATATATTTT CASSLRGGGNTIYF
17 TRBJ2-7 few TRBV9 TRBD1 TGTGCCAGCAGCGCCCGACCGGGACAGGGGGTCTATTACGAGCAGTACTTC CASSARPGQGVYYEQYF
14 TRBJ1-2 . TRBV5-4 . TGTGCCAGCAGCTTGATTGGCAGCGACTATGGCTACACCTTC CASSLIGSDYGYTF
17 TRBJ1-5 . TRBV15 TRBD1 TGTGCCACCAGCCTTAAAAGCTGGACAGGGGGCGATCAGCCCCAGCATTTT CATSLKSWTGGDQPQHF
16 TRBJ2-5 . TRBV9 . TGTGCCAGCAGCGTAGCGGTCACCCAGGGGCAAGAGACCCAGTACTTC CASSVAVTQGQETQYF
17 TRBJ2-3 . TRBV4-3 TRBD2 TGCGCCAGCAGCCAAGATTCCAGCGGGAGTTGGGCAGATACGCAGTATTTT CASSQDSSGSWADTQYF
12 TRBJ1-2 . TRBV30 TRBD1 TGTGCCTGCAAAACAGGGGAGTATGGCTACACCTTC CACKTGEYGYTF
13 TRBJ1-5 few TRBV11-1 . TGTGCCAGCAGCTCCAGCAGCAATCAGCCCCAGCATTTT CASSSSSNQPQHF
14 TRBJ2-3 few TRBV5-1 TRBD2 TGCGCCAGCAGCTTGGGTAGCGGGAGAGATACGCAGTATTTT CASSLGSGRDTQYF
16 TRBJ2-1 few TRBV4-3 TRBD2 TGCGCCAGCAGCCAATCCCCGGGACTAGCGGGAGGGGCCCGGTTCTTC CASSQSPGLAGGARFF
13 TRBJ2-2 . TRBV30 . TGTGCCCACTACGACAGATCCACCGGGGAGCTGTTTTTT CAHYDRSTGELFF
16 TRBJ2-2 few TRBV10-2 TRBD2 TGCGCCAGCGGAGTAGAGACTAGCGGGAGAACCGGGGAGCTGTTTTTT CASGVETSGRTGELFF
16 TRBJ2-2 . TRBV9 TRBD2 TGTGCCAGCAGCGTAGAACCAGCGGGATTTACCGGGGAGCTGTTTTTT CASSVEPAGFTGELFF
14 TRBJ2-5 few TRBV11-2 . TGTGCCAGCACCTGGGGGGCAGGCGGGGAGACCCAGTACTTC CASTWGAGGETQYF
15 TRBJ2-1 . TRBV15 TRBD2 TGTGCCACCAAGGAGGCGGGAGGGCCTTGGGATGAGCAGTTCTTC CATKEAGGPWDEQFF
14 TRBJ2-7 . TRBV4-3 . TGCGCCAGCAGCCATAGTGGTCGGGGGCGCGAGCAGTACTTC CASSHSGRGREQYF
15 TRBJ2-3 . TRBV28 TRBD2 TGTGCCACCAACCCACTAGCGGGAGGGCGAGATACGCAGTATTTT CATNPLAGGRDTQYF
16 TRBJ1-2 . TRBV11-1 . TGTGCCAGCAGCTTATCCCCGACAGTGCGCCCGTATGGCTACACCTTC CASSLSPTVRPYGYTF
14 TRBJ2-1 few TRBV29-1 . TGCAGCGCCCTCGGCCACAGGTCCTACAATGAGCAGTTCTTC CSALGHRSYNEQFF
16 TRBJ2-7 few TRBV5-4 TRBD2 TGTGCCAGCAGCCCGGGACTAGCGAAAAACAACTACGAGCAGTACTTC CASSPGLAKNNYEQYF
14 TRBJ1-1 . TRBV29-1 TRBD1 TGCAGCGTTACCCCGGACAGGGCGACCACTGAAGCTTTCTTT CSVTPDRATTEAFF
15 TRBJ1-1 . TRBV5-4 . TGTGCCAGCAGCTTGGACAGTGGGCCGAACACTGAAGCTTTCTTT CASSLDSGPNTEAFF
12 TRBJ2-3 few TRBV25-1 . TGTGCCAGCAGTCGCTACGCAGATACGCAGTATTTT CASSRYADTQYF
16 TRBJ2-3 few TRBV7-2 . TGTGCCAGCAGCTTACGGTCACAGAAAGACACAGATACGCAGTATTTT CASSLRSQKDTDTQYF
15 TRBJ2-7 . TRBV30 . TGTGCCTGGAGTAAACCAGCGGGCCGGGGGTACGAGCAGTACTTC CAWSKPAGRGYEQYF
10 TRBJ1-1 few TRBV20-1 . TGCAGTGCTGGGGGTGCGGTGGCTTTCTTT CSAGGAVAFF
13 TRBJ1-2 few TRBV10-3 . TGTGCCATCAGTGAGGAGCAGGGGTATGGCTACACCTTC CAISEEQGYGYTF
13 TRBJ2-1 once TRBV19 . TGTGCCAGTAGTATAACCCTCTACAATGAGCAGTTCTTC CASSITLYNEQFF
11 TRBJ2-2 . TRBV2 . TGTGCCAGCAGCGGGGGACTTGAGCTGTTTTTT CASSGGLELFF
17 TRBJ2-1 . TRBV11-1 . TGTGCCAGCAGCTCATATTTCTCGGTGAGCTCCTACAATGAGCAGTTCTTC CASSSYFSVSSYNEQFF
13 TRBJ1-1 . TRBV29-1 . TGCAGCTCATCGGAGGGTGGGAACACTGAAGCTTTCTTT CSSSEGGNTEAFF
14 TRBJ2-7 . TRBV15 . TGTGCCACCAGCAGAGATAGGGACCTCGGCGAGCAGTACTTC CATSRDRDLGEQYF
14 TRBJ1-1 . TRBV7-2 . TGTGCCAGCAGCTTAGCCCCGGGGGCCACTGAAGCTTTCTTT CASSLAPGATEAFF
14 TRBJ1-2 . TRBV5-1 . TGCGCCAGCAGCTTGGACAGCTCTAACTATGGCTACACCTTC CASSLDSSNYGYTF
14 TRBJ1-1 . TRBV7-9 . TGTGCCAGCAGCTTTGGGGACGGAAACACTGAAGCTTTCTTT CASSFGDGNTEAFF
15 TRBJ2-3 few TRBV5-6 . TGTGCCAGCAGCTTGATAGGCTTGGTCACAGATACGCAGTATTTT CASSLIGLVTDTQYF
15 TRBJ1-3 . TRBV11-2 . TGTGCCAGCAGCTTTCAAGCGAGCTCTGGAAACACCATATATTTT CASSFQASSGNTIYF
14 TRBJ2-3 few TRBV18 . TGTGCCAGCTCACCTGTGGCTAGCACAGATACGCAGTATTTT CASSPVASTDTQYF
15 TRBJ2-1 . TRBV9 . TGTGCCAGCAGCGCCTTGTCCTTACAGAACAATGAGCAGTTCTTC CASSALSLQNNEQFF
13 TRBJ1-2 . TRBV6-4 . TGTGCCAGCAGTGACTGGATTGGCGGTGGCTACACCTTC CASSDWIGGGYTF
17 TRBJ2-3 . TRBV19 . TGTGCCAGTAGTATAGGATGGTCGCGGCCCGGCACAGATACGCAGTATTTT CASSIGWSRPGTDTQYF
12 TRBJ1-5 few TRBV30 . TGTGCCTGGAGTCTTGGCGGTCAGCCCCAGCATTTT CAWSLGGQPQHF
16 TRBJ2-5 few TRBV9 . TGTGCCAGCAGCGTAGCCCCCCGGGGGTCCGGGGAGACCCAGTACTTC CASSVAPRGSGETQYF
13 TRBJ1-1 . TRBV5-1 . TGCGCCAGCAGCTTCGGGGGAGACACTGAAGCTTTCTTT CASSFGGDTEAFF
15 TRBJ2-7 . TRBV19 TRBD2 TGTGCCAGTAGCCCCCCGGCGGGAGGGCCTCGAGAGCAGTACTTC CASSPPAGGPREQYF
17 TRBJ2-3 few TRBV25-1 TRBD2 TGTGCCAGCAGTTTCTTCAGTAGCGGGAGCGGCACAGATACGCAGTATTTT CASSFFSSGSGTDTQYF
16 TRBJ2-5 . TRBV28 TRBD2 TGTGCCAGCAGACGACCCGCCGGGAGGGCCGGGGAGACCCAGTACTTC CASRRPAGRAGETQYF
18 TRBJ2-1 few TRBV9 TRBD2 TGTGCCAGCAGCGAAGGCTCCATAGCGGGAGCTACCTACAATGAGCAGTTCTTC CASSEGSIAGATYNEQFF
12 TRBJ2-7 . TRBV29-1 . TGCAGCGCTGAAGGGGGTGGCTACGAGCAGTACTTC CSAEGGGYEQYF
15 TRBJ2-1 once TRBV9 . TGTGCCAGCAGCGTTGGGGGGATCTCCTACAATGAGCAGTTCTTC CASSVGGISYNEQFF
14 TRBJ1-4 . TRBV7-9 . TGTGCCAGCCTTCAGAACCCAACTAATGAAAAACTGTTTTTT CASLQNPTNEKLFF
15 TRBJ1-1 . TRBV13 . TGTGCCAGCAGCCCGCATACCGGGACCGGCACTGAAGCTTTCTTT CASSPHTGTGTEAFF
15 TRBJ2-7 . TRBV30 . TGTGCCTGGAGCGCGGCGGGGAGGGGGTCCTACGAGCAGTACTTC CAWSAAGRGSYEQYF
13 TRBJ2-5 . TRBV18 TRBD2 TGTGCCAGCTCACCCCGGGGGGACGTGACCCAGTACTTC CASSPRGDVTQYF
14 TRBJ1-2 . TRBV6-1 . TGTGCCAGCAGTGCCCACCTGGCTAACTATGGCTACACCTTC CASSAHLANYGYTF
14 TRBJ2-3 . TRBV7-2 . TGTGCCAGCAGCTTCAGTAGGAGCACAGATACGCAGTATTTT CASSFSRSTDTQYF
16 TRBJ1-1 few TRBV4-2 . TGTGCCAGCAGCCAAGAGATGGCCGCCCCCCGGACTGAAGCTTTCTTT CASSQEMAAPRTEAFF
16 TRBJ2-3 . TRBV30 TRBD2 TGTGCCTGGAGGCAGCTAGCGGGAGGAAGCACAGATACGCAGTATTTT CAWRQLAGGSTDTQYF
13 TRBJ1-1 . TRBV29-1 TRBD1 TGCAGCGTTGGGACAGGCGCTAACACTGAAGCTTTCTTT CSVGTGANTEAFF